This T cell receptor (beta chain) was captured in a study of T-cell memory formation after mild COVID-19 (dated by TCRdb to the early 2020s). With regard to the full study: Most TCR sequence clusters were specific to one of the two donors. T-cell clones expanding and contracting after mild COVID-19 in two donors were tracked by longitudinal TCRalpha and TCRbeta repertoire sequencing. The cohort was made up of two young adult volunteers, one female and one male, who were previously healthy. General conclusions and limits of the study: From day 15 to 85, contracting clones showed balanced CD4/CD8 phenotypes, whereas a second wave of clones that expanded from day 15 to 37 leaned towards CD4+. Some responding clones were detected in pre-infection memory, which suggested that pre-existing cross-reactive memory T cells had joined the SARS-CoV-2 response. The study included only a couple of mild cases, and larger cohorts that include severe cases with pre-infection samples were judged to be necessary. Contracting CD4+ clones turned up mainly in the CM and EM memory subsets, whereas EMRA was where CD8+ clones were enriched. SARS-CoV-2 specificity of the second-wave clones peaking on day 37 was not confirmed.

PBMCs were isolated by Ficoll-Paque density gradient centrifugation. This clonotype appeared a few times. Its cognate antigen has yet to be identified. There are no base qualities to consult, and no much larger clone falls within one base. This sample was sequenced with an Illumina NovaSeq 6000. cDNA libraries for TCRalpha and TCRbeta were prepared by 5'RACE using constant-segment primers, with sample barcodes and unique molecular identifiers added. RNA was extracted from every sample with Trizol reagent. Amplification of the libraries took two PCR steps, and the second step added a second sample barcode plus Illumina TruSeq adapters. Sequencing of libraries was performed on an Illumina NovaSeq with 2 x 150 bp paired-end reads. On the study's bioinformatics: The reads were demultiplexed and collapsed into UMI-guided consensus sequences using migec v1.2.7. Using mixcr v2.1.11, the UMI consensuses were aligned to TRA and TRB V and J templates and assembled into clonotypes. Expanded or contracted clonotypes were those called significant by both edgeR and NoisET, with noise models trained on biological replicates. For edgeR calls, a false discovery rate-adjusted p below 0.01 and a log2 fold-change threshold of 1 were applied. As an exploratory analysis of dynamics, max-normalized trajectories of the 1000 most abundant clonotypes were examined by PCA with hierarchical clustering. Separately sequenced CD4+ and CD8+ repertoires were used to assign a CD4 or CD8 phenotype to each responding clone. TCRdb cleaned the public reads at Q25 with fastp, built clones with MiXCR and kept in-frame beta chains. Rows with one shared CDR3 protein collapse into an entry with the most common genes and DNA. TCRdb, rather than the study authors, made the V and J calls. This sample comprises 300,000 to 350,000 distinct CDR3 sequences, roughly 13% of them detected only once. The ten largest clonotypes hold 22% of the sample.

CDR1 and CDR2, looked up from the germline V gene, are SQVTM and ANQGSEA. The CDR3 contains 13 residues, cysteine and phenylalanine counted. Only the CDR3 portion is preserved as DNA: 39 bases, with reading frame beginning at the first base. V is clipped by 6 bases and J by 2 bases, and the sequence between their germline boundaries is 13 bases long. Sequenced: PBMCs or a T cell subset sorted from them (not recorded which). The TCR originated in a man in his late teens or twenties who had mild COVID-19 (a few samples of this study predate the infection). The sample titles of this study are shuffled in the database, so cell type and time point are left out; the donor was told from shared clones. The chain was built from TRBV29-1 and TRBJ1-1; a weak D assignment points to TRBD1 (6 bases agree). The DNA sequence reads TGCAGCGTAGGTGGGACAATTAACACTGAAGCTTTCTTT. This sequence encodes CSVGGTINTEAFF.